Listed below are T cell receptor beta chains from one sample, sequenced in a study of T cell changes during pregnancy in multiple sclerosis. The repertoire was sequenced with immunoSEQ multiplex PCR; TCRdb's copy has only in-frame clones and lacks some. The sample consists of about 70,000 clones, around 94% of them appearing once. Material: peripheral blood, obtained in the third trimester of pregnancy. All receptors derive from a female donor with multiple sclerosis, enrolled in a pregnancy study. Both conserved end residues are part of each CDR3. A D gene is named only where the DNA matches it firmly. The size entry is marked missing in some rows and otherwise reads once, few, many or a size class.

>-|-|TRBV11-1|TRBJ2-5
CASSPRGQETQYF
TGTGCCAGCAGCCCAAGGGGACAAGAGACCCAGTACTTC
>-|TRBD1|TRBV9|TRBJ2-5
CASSAGQAYETQYF
TGTGCCAGCAGCGCGGGACAGGCGTACGAGACCCAGTACTTC
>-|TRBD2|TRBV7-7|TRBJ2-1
CASSFSGGRTDEQFF
TGTGCTAGCAGCTTTAGCGGGGGGCGTACAGATGAGCAGTTCTTC
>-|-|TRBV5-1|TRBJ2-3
CASRTGGPADTQYF
TGCGCCAGCAGGACCGGGGGGCCGGCAGATACGCAGTATTTT
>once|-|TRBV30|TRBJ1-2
CAWSVGGFAGYTF
TGTGCCTGGAGTGTTGGGGGGTTTGCTGGCTACACCTTC
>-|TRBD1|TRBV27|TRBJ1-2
CASSSIRTGVGYTF
TGTGCCAGCAGTTCTATTAGGACAGGGGTCGGCTACACCTTC
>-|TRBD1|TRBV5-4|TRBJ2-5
CASSLTGGVGYQETQYF
TGTGCCAGCAGCTTGACAGGGGGCGTGGGCTACCAAGAGACCCAGTACTTC
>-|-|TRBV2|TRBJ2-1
CASAVRGTYNEQFF
TGTGCCAGCGCAGTCAGGGGTACCTACAATGAGCAGTTCTTC
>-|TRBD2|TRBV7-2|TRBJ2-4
CASSATSGLAKNIQYF
TGTGCCAGCAGCGCCACTAGCGGATTAGCCAAAAACATTCAGTACTTC
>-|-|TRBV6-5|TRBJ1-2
CASSLRGGYGYTF
TGTGCCAGCAGTCTCCGGGGGGGGTATGGCTACACCTTC
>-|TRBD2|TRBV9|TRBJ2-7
CASSEGLVAAEQYF
TGTGCCAGCAGCGAGGGACTAGTGGCCGCCGAGCAGTACTTC
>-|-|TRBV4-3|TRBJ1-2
CASSQAISRGGASNYGYTF
TGCGCCAGCAGCCAAGCAATTTCGCGGGGGGGCGCTTCTAACTATGGCTACACCTTC
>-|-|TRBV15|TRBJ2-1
CATSRGVHNEQFF
TGTGCCACCAGCAGGGGAGTCCACAATGAGCAGTTCTTC
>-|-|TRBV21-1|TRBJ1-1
CASSRDRGPDISEAFF
TGTGCCAGCAGCAGGGACAGGGGTCCCGATATTTCTGAAGCTTTCTTT
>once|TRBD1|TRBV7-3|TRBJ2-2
CASKFGTGGSGELFF
TGTGCCAGCAAATTCGGGACAGGGGGCTCCGGGGAGCTGTTTTTT
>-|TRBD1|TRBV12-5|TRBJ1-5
CASGLADRGNQPQHF
TGTGCTAGTGGTTTGGCGGACAGGGGCAATCAGCCCCAGCATTTT
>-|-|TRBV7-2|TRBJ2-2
CASSLTTAGTGELFF
TGTGCCAGCAGCTTAACGACAGCTGGAACCGGGGAGCTGTTTTTT